This passage covers 15 T cell receptor beta chains from one sample sequenced in a study of blood T cell repertoires in COVID-19. Sequenced by immunoSEQ multiplex PCR; TCRdb stores in-frame clones only, minus some. Of roughly 70,000 clones in the sample, about 91% were seen once. Material for sequencing was peripheral blood. These receptors came from an elderly man with acute or convalescent COVID-19.

The chain is built from TRBV15 and TRBJ1-4; the D gene is possibly TRBD1 (5 bases). V was clipped by 5 bases and J by 7 bases, with 20 bases between them. This CDR3 is 16 amino acids long. Germline CDR1 LNHNV, CDR2 YYDKDF (reference sequence). Written as DNA, the CDR3 is TGTGCCACCAGCGGTATCCCGGGGGGGGGTGGTGAAAAACTGTTTTTT. Encoded protein: CATSGIPGGGGEKLFF.

The chain carries TRBV19 and TRBJ1-5; the D gene is possibly TRBD1 (5 bases). This CDR3 comprises 14 residues. V lost 6 bases and J 6 bases, leaving 15 bases between the germline ends. CDR1 and CDR2 (germline): LNHDA, SQIVND (reference sequence). CDR3 DNA sequence: TGTGCCAGTAGGCAGGGATCTGTGGGTCAGCCCCAGCATTTT. Residues: CASRQGSVGQPQHF. Combining the CDR3 with reference TRBV19 and TRBJ1-5 gives the whole variable domain DGGITQSPKYLFRKEGQNVTLSCEQNLNHDAMYWYRQDPGQGLRLIYYSQIVNDFQKGDIAEGYSVSREKKESFPLTVTSAQKNPTAFYLCASRQGSVGQPQHFGDGTRLSIL.

This rearrangement joins TRBV24-1 to TRBJ2-7; the match to TRBD1 covers 7 bases. The CDR3 runs to 15 residues. From germline, CDR1 is KGHDR and CDR2 SFDVKD. The ends lost 2 bases at V and 6 bases at J; junction bases unmatched: 9. In DNA form, the CDR3 reads TGTGCCACCAGTGATTGGAAGGGGGCGCCGGGCGAGCAGTACTTC. As protein: CATSDWKGAPGEQYF.

The gene calls are TRBV29-1 and TRBJ1-2; no reliable D call. Trimming took off 6 bases at V and 4 bases at J, with 12 bases between the two ends. The germline V gene has CDR1 SQVTM and CDR2 ANQGSEA. The CDR3 is 12 amino acids. The DNA for the CDR3 is TGCAGCGTCCGGGAGGGCCCCTATGGCTACACCTTC. It is translated as CSVREGPYGYTF.

The chain recombines TRBV10-3 with TRBJ1-2; no clear D gene. Trimming pared 5 bases from V and 6 bases from J, leaving 10 bases between. Germline values: CDR1 ENHRY, CDR2 SYGVKD. The CDR3 extends over 12 amino acids. The CDR3 reads CAISLGPDGYTF. CDR3 in DNA: TGTGCCATCAGTCTAGGCCCCGATGGCTACACCTTC.

This chain connects TRBV5-1 to TRBJ1-2; TRBD1 agrees at 8 bases. V trimming: 3 bases; J trimming: 4 bases; junction bases outside the gene matches: 8. Germline loops: CDR1 SGHRS, CDR2 YFSETQ. The CDR3 loop spans 15 amino acids. CDR3 nucleotides: TGCGCCAGCAGCTATGACAGGGGTAGAAGCTATGGCTACACCTTC. It yields the protein CASSYDRGRSYGYTF.

This CDR3 is CASSRGSGNGGELFF. CDR3 bases: TGTGCCAGCAGCCGAGGTAGCGGGAACGGCGGGGAGCTGTTTTTT. J is TRBJ2-2 and V is TRBV6-2 or TRBV6-3, with 8 nucleotides matching TRBD2. CDR1 and CDR2 from the germline V gene are MNHEY and SVGEGT. With 6 bases clipped from V and 7 bases from J, the junction kept 10 bases outside the gene matches. The CDR3 length is 15 residues.

The V gene is TRBV9, the J gene TRBJ2-1; no clear D gene. Germline values: CDR1 SGDLS, CDR2 YYNGEE. This CDR3 has 12 residues. Trimming cost V 3 bases and J 5 bases, with 6 bases left between them. The CDR3 reads CASSATDNEQFF. In DNA, the CDR3 is TGTGCCAGCAGCGCTACGGACAATGAGCAGTTCTTC.

The chain uses TRBV5-1 and TRBJ1-4; 9 bases agree with TRBD1. The CDR3 totals 14 residues. Germline CDR1 is SGHRS and CDR2 is YFSETQ. V shed 7 bases and J 8 bases; nucleotides not matched to a gene: 9. The CDR3 region is CASCVQGAGEKLFF. The DNA for the CDR3 is TGCGCCAGCTGCGTACAGGGGGCCGGGGAAAAACTGTTTTTT.

The V call is TRBV5-1, the J call TRBJ2-1, with 8 bases aligning to TRBD1. The junction had 4 bases not matched to a gene; V was cut back by 5 bases and J by 0 bases. The CDR3 is 15 residues long. The germline V gene has CDR1 SGHRS and CDR2 YFSETQ. CDR3 loop: CASSPTGGSYNEQFF. The CDR3 nucleotides are TGCGCCAGCAGTCCTACAGGGGGCTCCTACAATGAGCAGTTCTTC. Using reference TRBV5-1 and TRBJ2-1 for the parts outside the CDR3, the full variable domain is KAGVTQTPRYLIKTRGQQVTLSCSPISGHRSVSWYQQTPGQGLQFLFEYFSETQRNKGNFPGRFSGRQFSNSRSEMNVSTLELGDSALYLCASSPTGGSYNEQFFGPGTRLTVL.

The CDR3 bases are TGTGCCAGCAGCTTGGTAGCGGGCGCGAAAGCTTTCTTT. This sequence encodes CASSLVAGAKAFF. This chain joins TRBV5-6 and TRBJ1-1; the D is unclear. V lost 0 bases to trimming and J lost 9 bases, with 12 bases between them. The CDR3 extends over 13 amino acids. Per germline, CDR1 SGHDT and CDR2 YYEEEE.

The genes are TRBV19 and TRBJ1-2; no firm D call. Germline V gene data show CDR1 as LNHDA and CDR2 as SQIVND (reference sequence). The CDR3 is 14 amino acids. V was shortened by 0 bases and J by 7 bases, with 12 bases between the two germline ends. This CDR3 is CASSIDTGYGGYTF. Written as DNA, the CDR3 is TGTGCCAGTAGTATAGATACCGGGTACGGTGGCTACACCTTC.

The chain uses TRBV28 and TRBJ2-5; a weak D match, TRBD2 (6 bases). Germline loops: CDR1 MDHEN, CDR2 SYDVKM. The V gene lost 8 bases and the J gene lost 5 bases, with 21 bases spanning the gap. The CDR3 extends over 15 amino acids. The DNA for the CDR3 is TGTGCCAGCGGGGGGATGGAAGGGGCCGGGGAGACCCAGTACTTC. This translates into CASGGMEGAGETQYF.

This clone was observed a single time. The rearrangement uses TRBV5-8 and TRBJ2-5; D remains unclear. Per the germline V gene, CDR1 is SGHTS and CDR2 is YDEGEE. Trimming stripped 4 bases from V and 1 base from J, with 5 bases between. This CDR3 is built from 12 residues. CDR3 protein: CASSTSQETQYF. CDR3 nucleotide sequence: TGTGCCAGCAGCACATCCCAAGAGACCCAGTACTTC.

The chain recombines TRBV5-4 with TRBJ1-1, with D perhaps TRBD1 (6 bases). V was trimmed by 4 bases and J by 7 bases, leaving 11 bases between them. The CDR3 is made up of 12 amino acids. Germline CDR1 is SGHNT and CDR2 is YYREEE (reference sequence). The DNA for the CDR3 is TGTGCCAGCAGCGCGGACAGAAGTGAAGCTTTCTTT. This codes for CASSADRSEAFF. Looking up the rest from reference TRBV5-4 and TRBJ1-1 gives the full variable domain: ETGVTQSPTHLIKTRGQQVTLRCSSQSGHNTVSWYQQALGQGPQFIFQYYREEENGRGNFPPRFSGLQFPNYSSELNVNALELDDSALYLCASSADRSEAFFGQGTRLTVV.